The 30 T cell receptor beta chains below all came from one sample that was sequenced in a study of cytomegalovirus exposure and HLA in healthy donors. PCR primers comprised 60 Vbeta and 13 Jbeta primers. TCRdb keeps only in-frame clones here, not all; method: immunoSEQ multiplex PCR. Of 35,000 to 45,000 clones listed, approximately 57% were seen once; the top ten hold approximately 12%. Sequencing was performed on PBMCs. These receptors all come from a man aged 55 to 70 in good health and CMV-seropositive.

The chain recombines TRBV27 with TRBJ2-7, with 10 nucleotides matching TRBD2. Germline assignment: CDR1 MNHEY and CDR2 SMNVEV (reference sequence). After removal of 5 bases from V and 6 bases from J, the junction contained 10 bases not matched to a gene. The CDR3 has 15 residues. In nucleotides, the CDR3 is TGTGCCAGCAGTGATACCGGGACTAGCGTCGTCGAGCAGTACTTC. Translating gives CASSDTGTSVVEQYF.

V is TRBV11-2 and J is TRBJ2-3; unclear D gene. Germline V gene lookup returns CDR1 SGHAT and CDR2 FQNNGV. The CDR3 loop spans 11 amino acids. The V and J ends lost 4 bases and 6 bases respectively, with 5 bases between them. The CDR3 nucleotides read TGTGCCAGCAGCTCCGGGGATACGCAGTATTTT. Translating gives CASSSGDTQYF.

This clone was seen just once. The rearrangement uses TRBV19 and TRBJ2-1, with 11 bases matching TRBD2. The germline V gene has CDR1 LNHDA and CDR2 SQIVND (reference sequence). The CDR3 extends over 16 amino acids. The J segment lost 9 bases and the V segment lost 5 bases, leaving 12 bases of the junction unmatched. The CDR3 loop is CASSAGTSGSVGEQFF. In nucleotides, the CDR3 is TGTGCCAGTAGTGCCGGAACTAGCGGGAGTGTCGGTGAGCAGTTCTTC.

This chain joins TRBV19 and TRBJ1-1, with D perhaps TRBD1 (6 bases). V lost 2 bases and J lost 3, with 10 bases in between. The CDR3 contains 14 residues. The germline gives CDR1 LNHDA, CDR2 SQIVND (reference sequence). CDR3 sequence reads: CASSIPAGDTEAFF. CDR3 coding DNA: TGTGCCAGTAGTATACCTGCAGGGGACACTGAAGCTTTCTTT.

In this sample, this clone turned up once. The rearrangement uses TRBV29-1 and TRBJ2-5; 7 bases are a match to TRBD1. The J segment lost 3 bases and the V segment lost 7 bases, leaving 8 bases of the junction unmatched. This CDR3 spans 13 amino acids. The germline V gene has CDR1 SQVTM and CDR2 ANQGSEA. CDR3 sequence: CSAEGTVEETQYF. CDR3 in DNA: TGCAGCGCCGAAGGGACAGTCGAAGAGACCCAGTACTTC.

This sequence joins TRBV4-3 and TRBJ1-1; TRBD1 is a possible D gene (5 bases). With 0 bases removed from V and 5 bases from J, the gap between germline ends came to 13 bases. This CDR3 comprises 15 residues. CDR1 is LGHNA, CDR2 YSLEER, per germline. CDR3 DNA: TGCGCCAGCAGCCAAGACAGGGTTGAGGTAACTGAAGCTTTCTTT. Amino acids: CASSQDRVEVTEAFF.

V and J are TRBV6-1 and TRBJ1-4; unclear D gene. Germline CDR1 reads MNHNS; CDR2 reads SASEGT. The CDR3 is made up of 15 amino acids. Trimming removed 7 bases at V and 5 bases at J, with 17 bases between. Here the CDR3 DNA reads TGTGCCAGCACTCCCCGGGGTAGCCTCAATGAAAAACTGTTTTTT. This sequence encodes CASTPRGSLNEKLFF.

V and J are TRBV4-2 and TRBJ2-3, with 15 bases fitting TRBD2. The CDR3 runs to 17 residues. CDR1 is LGHNA, CDR2 YNFKEQ, per germline. V trimming: 3 bases; J trimming: 6 bases; junction bases outside the gene matches: 7. CDR3 region: CASSHTGTSGRLDTQYF. The DNA for the CDR3 is TGTGCCAGCAGCCATACCGGGACTAGCGGGAGGTTGGATACGCAGTATTTT.

The V call is TRBV6-5, the J call TRBJ2-7; D may be TRBD1 (5 bases). Germline V lookup: CDR1 MNHEY, CDR2 SVGAGI. Trimming took 8 bases from V and 6 from J, leaving 17 bases between them. The CDR3 sequence is 13 residues long. CDR3 region: CASYRFQGSEQYF. The DNA for the CDR3 is TGTGCCAGCTACCGATTCCAGGGATCCGAGCAGTACTTC.

The rearrangement links TRBV7-2 to TRBJ2-3; TRBD2 aligns across 7 bases. This CDR3 has 15 amino acids. V dropped 6 bases and J dropped 4; count of bases not matched to a gene: 10. Germline V CDR1 and CDR2: SGHTA, FQGNSA. The CDR3 DNA reads as TGTGCCAGCAGTCTAGCGGACGAGAGATCAGATACGCAGTATTTT. As protein: CASSLADERSDTQYF.

The chain links TRBV19 to TRBJ2-1, with 8 bases that match TRBD2. In germline, CDR1 is LNHDA, CDR2 SQIVND (reference sequence). The CDR3 length is 16 residues. V lost 4 bases and J lost 8; bases outside the gene matches: 13. The CDR3 coding sequence is TGTGCCAGTAGTAGGAAGGCGGGACTAGTTGGGGATGAGCAGTTCTTC. It yields the protein CASSRKAGLVGDEQFF.

This chain links TRBV11-2 with TRBJ2-2; no definite D call. The CDR3 sequence is 12 residues long. Germline CDR1 SGHAT, CDR2 FQNNGV. Trimming pared 5 bases from V and 8 bases from J, leaving 9 bases between. The CDR3 reads CASSRRSGELFF. The CDR3 nucleotides read TGTGCCAGCAGCCGGAGATCAGGGGAGCTGTTTTTT.

The chain has TRBV9 and TRBJ2-5, with D perhaps matching TRBD2 (5 bases). The closer fit of TRBJ2-7 to the DNA end suggests the J call may be wrong. CDR3 length: 14 residues. Germline V lookup: CDR1 SGDLS, CDR2 YYNGEE. In DNA form, the CDR3 reads TGTGCCAGCAGCGTAGGAGGGAGCCAAAACGAGCAGTACTTC. As protein: CASSVGGSQNEQYF.

This chain joins TRBV7-9 and TRBJ1-1; the D gene is possibly TRBD1 (6 bases). Trimming pared 1 base from V and 3 bases from J, leaving 15 bases between. This CDR3 has 16 amino acids. CDR1 and CDR2 (germline): SEHNR, FQNEAQ (reference sequence). The CDR3 spells CASSLGVGTQDTEAFF. CDR3 in DNA: TGTGCCAGCAGCTTAGGAGTCGGGACACAGGACACTGAAGCTTTCTTT.

The chain combines TRBV7-9 with TRBJ2-3, with 8 bases that match TRBD1. Germline-derived CDR1 and CDR2 are SEHNR and FQNEAQ (reference sequence). This CDR3 spans 16 amino acids. V lost 3 bases, J lost 5 bases, and 10 bases stayed unmatched. CDR3 in amino acids: CASSLNRGTFEDTQYF. The CDR3 DNA is TGTGCCAGCAGCTTGAACAGGGGGACCTTCGAAGATACGCAGTATTTT.

V usage is TRBV30 and J usage is TRBJ1-5, with D possibly matching TRBD1 (6 bases). Trimming took 6 bases from V and 0 from J, leaving 15 bases between them. Looked up from germline, CDR1 is GTSNPN and CDR2 is SVGIG (reference sequence). The CDR3 has 15 residues. The chain's CDR3 is CACKTQGFSNQPQHF. CDR3 bases: TGTGCCTGCAAAACACAGGGATTTAGCAATCAGCCCCAGCATTTT.

The J gene is TRBJ2-7, the V gene TRBV5-1, with D possibly matching TRBD1 (6 bases). Per germline, CDR1 SGHRS and CDR2 YFSETQ. Trimming left V 3 bases short and J 4 bases short, with 17 bases between. The length of the CDR3 is 15 residues. Written as DNA, the CDR3 is TGCGCCAGCAGCTGGTTCCTTGGGACAAGTTACGAGCAGTACTTC. It is translated as CASSWFLGTSYEQYF.

This chain uses TRBV9 with TRBJ2-1, with 8 bases fitting TRBD2. Germline V lookup: CDR1 SGDLS, CDR2 YYNGEE. J was trimmed by 1 base and V by 0 bases; bases with no gene match: 12. The length of the CDR3 is 19 residues. CDR3 in DNA: TGTGCCAGCAGCGTAGTAGTAGGTAGCGGGAAACGATCCTACAATGAGCAGTTCTTC. This gives the protein CASSVVVGSGKRSYNEQFF.

This sequence joins TRBV28 and TRBJ2-7, with 10 positions matching TRBD1. Germline V gives CDR1 MDHEN, CDR2 SYDVKM. V shed 7 bases, J shed 1 base, and the junction held 19 bases outside the gene matches. This CDR3 is 19 amino acids long. CDR3 in amino acids: CASNAPGQGVGLESYEQYF. Written as DNA, the CDR3 is TGTGCCAGCAACGCGCCAGGACAGGGGGTTGGCCTCGAATCCTACGAGCAGTACTTC.

The chain recombines TRBV11-1 with TRBJ2-3, with D perhaps TRBD2 (5 bases). The CDR3 totals 13 residues. Germline CDR1 and CDR2: SGHAT and FQDESV (reference sequence). V lost 6 bases, J lost 3 bases, and 10 bases lay in between. DNA for the CDR3: TGTGCCAGCAGAACCGGAGGTACAGATACGCAGTATTTT. Its translation is CASRTGGTDTQYF.

V is TRBV19 and J is TRBJ1-1; 9 bases map to TRBD1. This CDR3 is built from 11 residues. Germline loops: CDR1 LNHDA, CDR2 SQIVND (reference sequence). V trimming: 10 bases; J trimming: 9 bases; junction bases outside the gene matches: 6. CDR3 nucleotides: TGTGCCATAGGACAGGGGTATCAAGCTTTCTTT. This codes for CAIGQGYQAFF.

V gene TRBV28 combines with J gene TRBJ2-3; 14 bases map to TRBD2. CDR1 is MDHEN, CDR2 SYDVKM, per germline. This CDR3 is 14 amino acids long. The trim removed 7 bases at V and 6 bases at J, leaving 3 bases unmatched. CDR3 loop: CASTWTSGGDTQYF. The CDR3 DNA reads as TGTGCCAGCACCTGGACTAGCGGGGGGGATACGCAGTATTTT.

DNA for the CDR3: TGTGCCAGCAGTTTATTGGCAGAAGAGACCCAGTACTTC. Its translation: CASSLLAEETQYF. This chain links TRBV28 with TRBJ2-5; D not certain. The germline V and J ends were trimmed by 1 base and 3 bases, with 6 bases remaining between them. In germline, CDR1 is MDHEN, CDR2 SYDVKM. The CDR3 has 13 amino acids.

This clone was counted a few times. The rearrangement links TRBV30 to TRBJ1-1; possible D gene TRBD1, 6 bases. In germline, CDR1 is GTSNPN, CDR2 SVGIG (reference sequence). CDR3 size: 12 residues. Deletions cut 4 bases from V and 8 bases from J, with 14 bases between. CDR3 in amino acids: CAWTREGGEAFF. Written as DNA, the CDR3 is TGTGCCTGGACTCGGGAGGGGGGGGAAGCTTTCTTT.

The chain recombines TRBV4-1 with TRBJ2-1; 8 nucleotides line up with TRBD1. The CDR3 runs 16 residues. CDR1 and CDR2 (germline): MGHRA, YSYEKL. The J segment lost 0 bases and the V segment lost 4 bases, leaving 5 bases of the junction unmatched. The CDR3 region is CASSRTGSSSYNEQFF. CDR3 nucleotide sequence: TGCGCCAGCAGCCGGACAGGGTCGTCCTCCTACAATGAGCAGTTCTTC.

The chain's CDR3 is CASNSLGQAGYEQYF. CDR3 DNA sequence: TGTGCCAGCAATTCCCTAGGCCAGGCGGGCTACGAGCAGTACTTC. The chain recombines TRBV27 with TRBJ2-7; D perhaps matches TRBD2 (5 bases). The V and J ends lost 7 bases and 3 bases respectively, with 19 bases between them. The CDR3 has 15 residues. The germline V gene encodes CDR1 MNHEY and CDR2 SMNVEV (reference sequence).

The rearrangement links TRBV18 to TRBJ2-7; 8 nucleotides agree with TRBD1. The CDR3 contains 14 residues. CDR1 is KGHSH, CDR2 LQKENI, per germline. V was pared by 3 bases and J by 3 bases, with 4 bases of the junction left unmatched. The CDR3 loop reads CASSPGTGIYEQYF. The CDR3 nucleotides are TGTGCCAGCTCACCCGGGACAGGTATCTACGAGCAGTACTTC.

This clone was observed a handful of times. The junction shows a germline mismatch at one end, possibly a read error. The chain joins TRBV29-1 to TRBJ1-2, with D maybe TRBD1 (6 bases). Looked up from germline, CDR1 is SQVTM and CDR2 is ANQGSEA. The CDR3 consists of 12 residues. CDR3 sequence: CSVEGTTSGYTF. CDR3 coding DNA: TGCAGCGTCGAAGGGACAACCTCTGGCTACACCTTC. The full variable domain, rest sourced from reference TRBV29-1 and TRBJ1-2, is SAVISQKPSRDICQRGTSLTIQCQVDSQVTMMFWYRQQPGQSLTLIATANQGSEATYESGFVIDKFPISRPNLTFSTLTVSNMSPEDSSIYLCSVEGTTSGYTFGSGTRLTVV.

V and J are TRBV4-1 and TRBJ1-5; 9 bases fit TRBD1. Unmatched junction bases numbered 6, after V lost 0 bases and J lost 6 bases. The CDR3 sequence is 16 residues long. The germline V gene encodes CDR1 MGHRA and CDR2 YSYEKL. CDR3 DNA: TGCGCCAGCAGCCAAGAGTACAGGGGACAGGGTCAGCCCCAGCATTTT. It codes for CASSQEYRGQGQPQHF.

This chain uses TRBV18 with TRBJ2-5; 8 bases fit TRBD2. V gave up 2 bases and J gave up 5 bases; unmatched junction bases: 10. The CDR3 extends over 16 amino acids. In germline, CDR1 is KGHSH, CDR2 LQKENI. In DNA, the CDR3 is TGTGCCAGCTCACCAATCTCGGCGGGAGGTATCGAGACCCAGTACTTC. Translated, it gives CASSPISAGGIETQYF.